Sequencing of this TCR beta chain was carried out in a study of cytomegalovirus exposure and HLA in healthy donors. A note on this clone: The antigen is not known.

The germline gives CDR1 MGHRA, CDR2 YSYEKL. The V gene end was trimmed by 0 bases and the J gene end by 3 bases; junction bases not matched to a gene: 5. This CDR3 has 16 residues. Profiled with immunoSEQ multiplex PCR; TCRdb holds only in-frame clones, not every one. The table has fewer than 200,000 clones, about 90% seen once. Donors were drawn from the approximately 130-subject validation cohort, separate from the approximately 670-subject first cohort. Notes on the study in general: Some TCR beta chains (approximately 180 of them) were listed as cytomegalovirus-associated. It was confirmed in vitro that three of the CMV-associated chains were specific for CMV antigens.

V is TRBV4-1 and J is TRBJ2-5; 9 bases agree with TRBD2. The source of this sequence is a woman between 18 and 30 years old in good health and CMV-seropositive. The sequencing sample was made of PBMCs. The CDR3 sequence: CASSQDLSGGKETQYF. CDR3 sequence (DNA): TGCGCCAGCAGCCAAGATCTGAGCGGGGGGAAAGAGACCCAGTACTTC.